This T cell receptor (beta chain) was obtained from a study of control samples from healthy donors and cancer patients. V was cut by 5 bases and J by 2 bases, with 7 bases left in between. CDR1 MDHEN and CDR2 SYDVKM come from the germline V gene. The CDR3 has 14 residues. The table came from immunoSEQ multiplex PCR; TCRdb's copy has only in-frame clones and leaves some out. The profile shows about 77,000 clones, around 92% of them singletons. This chain connects TRBV28 to TRBJ1-6; D is undetermined. This receptor was obtained from a woman aged 55-69 years in good health. Sequencing was done on a sample of blood. CDR3 nucleotide sequence: TGTGCCAGCAGTCCGATCGCCTATAATTCACCCCTCCACTTT. Translated: CASSPIAYNSPLHF.